Listed below are T cell receptor delta chains from one sample, sequenced in a study of gamma-delta chains in newborns, infants, children. TCRdb re-called clones from the reads via CATT. The sample contains about 4,000 delta-chain clones, 44% of which appear only once. This sample comprised blood, obtained at week 6. The origin of the receptors is a child who was a newborn, infant or young child, either healthy, febrile or measles-vaccinated (not recorded which). CDR3s include the opening cysteine and the closing phenylalanine or tryptophan. A D gene is named only where the DNA matches it firmly. Size is omitted from some rows. Given values are once, few, many or a class for expanded clones.

d_call j_call v_call clone_size cdr3_aa cdr3_nt
. TRDJ1 TRDV2 . CACDTVTRARDKLIF TGTGCCTGTGACACCGTGACTCGGGCCCGCGATAAACTCATCTTT
TRDD3 TRDJ1 TRDV2 few CACDTLFPQRNLGTGGLSTDKLIF TGTGCCTGTGACACCCTCTTTCCCCAACGGAATCTAGGTACTGGGGGACTGAGCACCGATAAACTCATCTTT
TRDD3 TRDJ1 TRAV29/DV5 few CAASPFSSGLLGDTPDKLIF TGTGCAGCAAGTCCTTTTTCCTCGGGGCTGCTGGGGGATACGCCCGATAAACTCATCTTT
TRDD3 TRDJ1 TRDV2 once CACDTVGDQADKLIF TGTGCCTGTGACACAGTGGGGGATCAGGCCGATAAACTCATCTTT
TRDD3 TRDJ1 TRDV1 few CALGELPDGGYRLRYNAAPFDKLTF TGTGCTCTTGGGGAACTCCCGGATGGGGGATATCGCCTACGGTACAATGCCGCGCCTTTCGATAAACTCACCTTT
. TRDJ1 TRDV3 few CAFLGRGLYTDKLIF TGTGCCTTTCTAGGGCGCGGGCTCTACACCGATAAACTCATCTTT
. TRDJ1 TRDV3 few CAFFGGAPYTDKLIF TGTGCCTTTTTTGGGGGGGCCCCTTACACCGATAAACTCATCTTT
TRDD3 TRDJ1 TRDV1 . CALGELGLPGDTQGPYTDKLIF TGTGCTCTTGGGGAACTCGGCCTTCCGGGGGATACGCAGGGCCCTTACACCGATAAACTCATCTTT
TRDD3 TRDJ1 TRDV1 . CALGEPFVLGDTYDKLIF TGTGCTCTTGGGGAACCTTTCGTACTGGGGGATACTTACGATAAACTCATCTTT
TRDD3 TRDJ1 TRDV1 once CALGKISYCAPSLGDRVTDKLIF TGTGCTCTTGGGAAGATTTCCTACTGCGCTCCCTCACTGGGGGACCGTGTGACCGATAAACTCATCTTT
. TRDJ1 TRDV3 . CAFRLSYSRGWRVHKLIF TGTGCCTTTAGGCTCTCCTACTCCCGGGGATGGAGGGTTCATAAACTCATCTTT
. TRDJ1 TRDV3 medium-sized CAFLFLSSGYTDKLIF TGTGCCTTCCTTTTCCTATCTTCCGGGTACACCGATAAACTCATCTTT
TRDD3 TRDJ1 TRDV3 . CASPDLTARPSLLGIRTDKLIF TGTGCCTCCCCAGATTTGACGGCGAGACCCTCATTACTGGGGATTAGGACCGATAAACTCATCTTT
. TRDJ3 TRDV1 few CALGENTLQSSWDTRQMFF TGTGCTCTTGGGGAAAACACCCTCCAGAGCTCCTGGGACACCCGACAGATGTTTTTC
TRDD3 TRDJ1 TRDV1 few CALGDSFLPGGCRDTDKLIF TGTGCTCTTGGGGATTCCTTCCTCCCTGGGGGATGCCGAGACACCGATAAACTCATCTTT
. TRDJ3 TRDV2 large CACDTVDTWDTRQMFF TGTGCCTGTGACACCGTGGATACCTGGGACACCCGACAGATGTTTTTC
. TRDJ3 TRDV2 large CACDHIPLLGAYSWDTRQMFF TGTGCCTGTGACCATATCCCCCTACTAGGGGCCTACTCCTGGGACACCCGACAGATGTTTTTC
TRDD3 TRDJ1 TRDV1 . CALGEPTGGYGVPTTGKLIF TGTGCTCTTGGGGAACCTACTGGGGGATACGGAGTCCCAACCACCGGTAAACTCATCTTT
. TRDJ1 TRDV2 large CACDQAFPGGLGTDKLIF TGTGCCTGTGATCAGGCCTTCCCTGGGGGCCTCGGCACCGATAAACTCATCTTT
. TRDJ1 TRDV1 . CALGEPAFHQYGYTDKLIF TGTGCTCTTGGGGAACCGGCCTTCCACCAGTACGGGTACACCGATAAACTCATCTTT
TRDD3 TRDJ1 TRDV1 . CALGDVFWGTLPDKLIF TGTGCTCTTGGGGACGTTTTCTGGGGGACACTCCCCGATAAACTCATCTTT
TRDD3 TRDJ3 TRDV2 medium-sized CACDTGGYESWDTRQMFF TGTGCCTGTGACACTGGGGGATACGAGTCCTGGGACACCCGACAGATGTTTTTC
TRDD3 TRDJ3 TRDV2 few CACDFLLGDKEGSWDTRQMFF TGTGCCTGTGATTTCTTACTGGGGGATAAAGAAGGCTCCTGGGACACCCGACAGATGTTTTTC
TRDD3 TRDJ1 TRDV1 few CALGEIWSFLRSGGYLPHTDKLIF TGTGCTCTTGGGGAAATCTGGAGCTTCCTACGTAGTGGGGGATACCTCCCCCACACCGATAAACTCATCTTT
. TRDJ1 TRDV3 . CAFFGPTGTAYTDKLIF TGTGCCTTTTTTGGTCCTACCGGTACTGCGTACACCGATAAACTCATCTTT
TRDD3 TRDJ2 TRDV2 . CACDKMRLGDTALTAQLFF TGTGCCTGTGACAAGATGCGTCTGGGGGATACCGCTTTGACAGCACAACTCTTCTTT
TRDD3 TRDJ1 TRDV3 . CACTALLDPGIRDKLIF TGTGCCTGTACAGCCCTTTTAGATCCGGGGATACGGGATAAACTCATCTTT
TRDD2 TRDJ1 TRDV1 . CALGEPPSYVYWTDKLIF TGTGCTCTTGGGGAACCCCCTTCCTACGTATACTGGACCGATAAACTCATCTTT
. TRDJ1 TRDV1 few CALGYLRCDKLIF TGTGCTCTTGGGTATTTGAGATGCGATAAACTCATCTTT
TRDD3 TRDJ1 TRDV1 . CALGDSRTGGLTDKLIF TGTGCTCTTGGGGACTCCCGTACTGGGGGCCTCACAGATAAACTCATCTTT
TRDD3 TRDJ1 TRDV2 . CACEELGDPTDKLIF TGTGCCTGTGAAGAGTTGGGGGATCCTACCGATAAACTCATCTTT
TRDD3 TRDJ3 TRDV2 medium-sized CACDTAGGYSWDTRQMFF TGTGCCTGTGACACCGCAGGGGGATACTCCTGGGACACCCGACAGATGTTTTTC
TRDD3 TRDJ1 TRDV1 . CALGELRPSEGYGPARTDKLIF TGTGCTCTTGGGGAACTAAGGCCTTCTGAGGGATACGGGCCGGCGAGGACCGATAAACTCATCTTT
TRDD3 TRDJ1 TRDV2 . CACDPLGDTYKLIF TGTGCCTGTGACCCACTGGGGGATACCTATAAACTCATCTTT
TRDD3 TRDJ1 TRDV2 few CAWRWGYSYTDKLIF TGTGCCTGGCGGTGGGGATACAGCTACACCGATAAACTCATCTTT
. TRDJ1 TRDV3 . CASLAPGDKLIF TGTGCCTCTTTGGCGCCCGGCGATAAACTCATCTTT
TRDD3 TRDJ3 TRDV2 . CACDTTGGYSWDTRQMFF TGTGCCTGTGACACCACTGGGGGATACTCCTGGGACACCCGACAGATGTTTTTC
. TRDJ1 TRDV3 . CAFPEEPSYRRFWGTTDKLIF TGTGCCTTCCCGGAAGAGCCTTCCTATCGACGGTTCTGGGGGACCACCGACAAACTCATCTTT
TRDD3 TRDJ1 TRDV3 few CAFSPYWGIRPYTDKLIF TGTGCCTTTTCCCCCTACTGGGGGATAAGGCCGTACACCGATAAACTCATCTTT
TRDD3 TRDJ1 TRDV2 . CACDPIFRLGSQRAYTDKLIF TGTGCCTGTGACCCCATCTTCCGACTGGGGTCTCAAAGGGCTTACACCGATAAACTCATCTTT
TRDD3 TRDJ3 TRDV2 . CACDTWGTFSWDTRQMFF TGTGCCTGTGACACCTGGGGGACCTTCTCCTGGGACACCCGACAGATGTTTTTC
TRDD3 TRDJ3 TRDV2 few CACDTWGITSSWDTRQMFF TGTGCCTGTGACACCTGGGGGATCACCAGCTCCTGGGACACCCGACAGATGTTTTTC
TRDD3 TRDJ1 TRDV1 few CALGEGLRYLGDLAYTDKLIF TGTGCTCTTGGGGAAGGTCTACGGTATCTGGGGGATCTCGCGTACACCGATAAACTCATCTTT
. TRDJ1 TRDV1 . CALGERPWGLLIF TGTGCTCTTGGGGAACGTCCTTGGGGACTGCTCATCTTT
. TRDJ1 TRDV3 medium-sized CAFKEPRNTDKLIF TGTGCTTTTAAAGAACCGCGAAACACCGATAAACTCATCTTT
. TRDJ3 TRDV2 few CACDTAGGSSWGTRQMFF TGTGCCTGTGACACCGCGGGGGGAAGCTCCTGGGGCACCCGACAGATGTTTTTC
TRDD3 TRDJ1 TRDV3 . CAFKGTVLGDSSLTTFRNTDKLIF TGTGCCTTTAAAGGTACCGTACTGGGGGATTCCTCACTAACAACCTTCCGAAACACCGATAAACTCATCTTT
. TRDJ3 TRDV2 medium-sized CACDTGGASSWDTRQMFF TGTGCCTGTGACACTGGCGGTGCTAGCTCCTGGGACACCCGACAGATGTTTTTC
. TRDJ1 TRDV1 few CALGDGSYASIASGTLYTDKLIF TGTGCTCTTGGGGATGGGTCCTACGCCTCTATAGCGTCGGGGACTCTTTACACCGATAAACTCATCTTT
. TRDJ1 TRDV2 . CACDTAEVIQWPYTDKLIF TGTGCCTGTGACACAGCTGAAGTAATCCAATGGCCGTACACCGATAAACTCATCTTT
. TRDJ1 TRDV1 . CALGEAVYRMGWDTYKLIF TGTGCTCTTGGGGAAGCCGTATACCGGATGGGTTGGGACACCTATAAACTCATCTTT